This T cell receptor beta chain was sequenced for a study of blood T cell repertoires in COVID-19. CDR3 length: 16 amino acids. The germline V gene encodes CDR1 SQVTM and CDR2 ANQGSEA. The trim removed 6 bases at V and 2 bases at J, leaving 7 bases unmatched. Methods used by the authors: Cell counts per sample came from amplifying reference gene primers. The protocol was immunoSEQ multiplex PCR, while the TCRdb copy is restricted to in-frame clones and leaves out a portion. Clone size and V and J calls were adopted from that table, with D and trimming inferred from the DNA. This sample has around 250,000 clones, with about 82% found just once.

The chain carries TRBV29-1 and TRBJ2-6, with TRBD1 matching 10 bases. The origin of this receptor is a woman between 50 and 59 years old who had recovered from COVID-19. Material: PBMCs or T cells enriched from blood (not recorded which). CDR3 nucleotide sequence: TGCAGCGTCTCCGGGACAGGGGTTCCTGGGGCCAACGTCCTGACTTTC. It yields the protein CSVSGTGVPGANVLTF.